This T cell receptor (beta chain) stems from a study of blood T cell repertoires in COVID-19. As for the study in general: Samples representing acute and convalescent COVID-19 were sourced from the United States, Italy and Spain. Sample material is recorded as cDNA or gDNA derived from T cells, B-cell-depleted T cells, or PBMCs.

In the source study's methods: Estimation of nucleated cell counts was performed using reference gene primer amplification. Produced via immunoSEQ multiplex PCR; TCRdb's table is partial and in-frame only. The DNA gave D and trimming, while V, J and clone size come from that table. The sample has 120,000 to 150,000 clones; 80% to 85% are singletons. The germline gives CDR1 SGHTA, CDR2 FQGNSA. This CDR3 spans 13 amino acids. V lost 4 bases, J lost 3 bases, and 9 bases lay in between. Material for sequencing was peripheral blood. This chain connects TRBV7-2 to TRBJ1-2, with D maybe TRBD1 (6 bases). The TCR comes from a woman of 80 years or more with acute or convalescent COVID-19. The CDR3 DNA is TGTGCCAGCAGCTCAGGACAGTACTATGGCTACACCTTC. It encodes CASSSGQYYGYTF.